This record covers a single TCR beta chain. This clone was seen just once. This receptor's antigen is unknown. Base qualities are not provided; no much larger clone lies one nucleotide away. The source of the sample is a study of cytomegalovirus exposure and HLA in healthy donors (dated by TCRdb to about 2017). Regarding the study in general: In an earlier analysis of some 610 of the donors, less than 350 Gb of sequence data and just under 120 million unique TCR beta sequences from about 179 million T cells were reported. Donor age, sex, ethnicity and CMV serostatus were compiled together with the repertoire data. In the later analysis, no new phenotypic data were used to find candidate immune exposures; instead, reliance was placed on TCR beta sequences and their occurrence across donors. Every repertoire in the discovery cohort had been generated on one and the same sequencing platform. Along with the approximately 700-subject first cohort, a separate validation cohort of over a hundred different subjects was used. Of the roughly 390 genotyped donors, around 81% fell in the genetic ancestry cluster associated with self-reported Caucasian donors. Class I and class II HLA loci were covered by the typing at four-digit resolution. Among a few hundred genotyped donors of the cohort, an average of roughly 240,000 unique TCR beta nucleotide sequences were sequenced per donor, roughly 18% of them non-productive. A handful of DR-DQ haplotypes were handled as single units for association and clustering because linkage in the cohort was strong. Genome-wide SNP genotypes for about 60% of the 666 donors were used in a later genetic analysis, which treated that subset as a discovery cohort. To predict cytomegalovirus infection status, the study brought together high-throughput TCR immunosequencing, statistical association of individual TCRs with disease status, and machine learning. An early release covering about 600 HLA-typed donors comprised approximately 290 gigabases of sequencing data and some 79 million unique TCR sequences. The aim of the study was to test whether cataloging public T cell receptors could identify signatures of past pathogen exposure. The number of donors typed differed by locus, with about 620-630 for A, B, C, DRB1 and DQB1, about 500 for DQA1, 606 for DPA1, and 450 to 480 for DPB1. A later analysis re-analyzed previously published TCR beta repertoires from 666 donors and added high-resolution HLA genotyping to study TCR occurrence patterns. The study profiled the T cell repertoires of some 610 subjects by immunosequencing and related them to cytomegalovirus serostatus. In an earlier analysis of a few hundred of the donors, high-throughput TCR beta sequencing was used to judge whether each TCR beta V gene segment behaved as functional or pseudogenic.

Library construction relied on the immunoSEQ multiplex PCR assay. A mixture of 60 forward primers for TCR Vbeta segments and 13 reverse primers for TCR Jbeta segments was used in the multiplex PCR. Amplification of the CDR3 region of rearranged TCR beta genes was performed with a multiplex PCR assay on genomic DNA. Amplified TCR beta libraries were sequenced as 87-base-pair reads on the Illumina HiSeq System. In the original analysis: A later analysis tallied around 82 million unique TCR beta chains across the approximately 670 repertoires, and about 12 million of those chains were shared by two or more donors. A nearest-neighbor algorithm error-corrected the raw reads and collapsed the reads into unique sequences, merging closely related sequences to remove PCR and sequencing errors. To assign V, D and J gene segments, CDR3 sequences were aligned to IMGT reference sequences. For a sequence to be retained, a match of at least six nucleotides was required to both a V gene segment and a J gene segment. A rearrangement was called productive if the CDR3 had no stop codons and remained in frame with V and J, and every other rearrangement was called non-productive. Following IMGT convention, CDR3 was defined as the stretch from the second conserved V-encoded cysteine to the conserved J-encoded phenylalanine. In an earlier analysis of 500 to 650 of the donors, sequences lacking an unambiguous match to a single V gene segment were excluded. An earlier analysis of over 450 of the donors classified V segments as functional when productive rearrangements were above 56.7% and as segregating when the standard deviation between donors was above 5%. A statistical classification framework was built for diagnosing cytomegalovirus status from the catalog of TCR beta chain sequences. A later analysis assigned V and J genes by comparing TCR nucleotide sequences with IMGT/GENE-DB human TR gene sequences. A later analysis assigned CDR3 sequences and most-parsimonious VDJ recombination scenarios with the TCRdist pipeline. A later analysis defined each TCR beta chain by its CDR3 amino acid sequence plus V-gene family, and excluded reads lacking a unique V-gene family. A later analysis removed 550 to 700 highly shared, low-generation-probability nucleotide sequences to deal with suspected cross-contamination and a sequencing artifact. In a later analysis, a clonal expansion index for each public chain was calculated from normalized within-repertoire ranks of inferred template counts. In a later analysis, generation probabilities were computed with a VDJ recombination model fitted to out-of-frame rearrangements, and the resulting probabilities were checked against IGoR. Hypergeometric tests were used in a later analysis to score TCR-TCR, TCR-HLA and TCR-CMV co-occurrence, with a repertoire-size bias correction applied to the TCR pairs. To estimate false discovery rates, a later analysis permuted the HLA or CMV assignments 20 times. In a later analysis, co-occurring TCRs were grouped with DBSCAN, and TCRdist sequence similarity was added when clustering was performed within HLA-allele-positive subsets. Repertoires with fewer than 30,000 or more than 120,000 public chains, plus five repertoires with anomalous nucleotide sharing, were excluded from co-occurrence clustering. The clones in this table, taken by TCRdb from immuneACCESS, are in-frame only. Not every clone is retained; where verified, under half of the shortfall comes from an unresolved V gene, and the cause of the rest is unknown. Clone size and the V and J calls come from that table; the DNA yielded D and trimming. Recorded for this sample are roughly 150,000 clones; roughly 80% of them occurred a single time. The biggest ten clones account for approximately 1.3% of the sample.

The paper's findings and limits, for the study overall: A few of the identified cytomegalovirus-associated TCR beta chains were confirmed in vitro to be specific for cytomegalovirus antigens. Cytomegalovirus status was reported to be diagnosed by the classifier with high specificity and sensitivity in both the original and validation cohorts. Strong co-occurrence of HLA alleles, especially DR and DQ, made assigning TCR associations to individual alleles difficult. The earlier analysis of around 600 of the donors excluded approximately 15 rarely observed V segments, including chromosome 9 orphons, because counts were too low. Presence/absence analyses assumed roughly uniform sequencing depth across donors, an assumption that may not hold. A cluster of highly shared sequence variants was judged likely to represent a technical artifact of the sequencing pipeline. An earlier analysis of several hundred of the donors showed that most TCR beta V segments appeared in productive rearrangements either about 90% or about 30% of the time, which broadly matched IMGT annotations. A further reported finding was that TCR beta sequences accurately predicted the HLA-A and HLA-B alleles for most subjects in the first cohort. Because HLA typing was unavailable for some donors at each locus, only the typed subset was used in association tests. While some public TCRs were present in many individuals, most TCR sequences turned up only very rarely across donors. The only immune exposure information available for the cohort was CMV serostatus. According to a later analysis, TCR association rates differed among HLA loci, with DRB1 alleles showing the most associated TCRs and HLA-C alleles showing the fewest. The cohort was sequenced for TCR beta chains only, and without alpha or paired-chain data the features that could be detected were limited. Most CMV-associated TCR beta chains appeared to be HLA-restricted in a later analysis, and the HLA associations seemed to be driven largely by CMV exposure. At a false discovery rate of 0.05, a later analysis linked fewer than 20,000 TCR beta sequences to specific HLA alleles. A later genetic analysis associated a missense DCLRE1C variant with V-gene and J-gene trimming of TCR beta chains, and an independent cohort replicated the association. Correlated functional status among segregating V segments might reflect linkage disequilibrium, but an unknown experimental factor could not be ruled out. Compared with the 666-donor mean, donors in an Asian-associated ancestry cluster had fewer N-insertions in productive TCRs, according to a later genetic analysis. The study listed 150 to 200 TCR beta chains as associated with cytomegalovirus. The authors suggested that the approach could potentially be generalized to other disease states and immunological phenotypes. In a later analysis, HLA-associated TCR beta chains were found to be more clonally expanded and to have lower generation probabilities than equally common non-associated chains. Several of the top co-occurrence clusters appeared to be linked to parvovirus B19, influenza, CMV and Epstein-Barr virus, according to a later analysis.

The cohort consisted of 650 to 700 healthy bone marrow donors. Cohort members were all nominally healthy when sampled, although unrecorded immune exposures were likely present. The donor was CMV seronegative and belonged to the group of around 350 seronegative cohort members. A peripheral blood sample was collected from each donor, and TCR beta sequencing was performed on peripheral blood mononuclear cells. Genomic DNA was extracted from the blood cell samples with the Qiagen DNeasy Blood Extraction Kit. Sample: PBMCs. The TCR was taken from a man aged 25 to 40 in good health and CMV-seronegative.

The nucleotides are TGTGCCAGCAGCGGCGACAGGGGAGTCACTGAAGCTTTCTTT. It encodes CASSGDRGVTEAFF. The rearranged chain carries TRBV5-6 and TRBJ1-1; the junction holds 8 bases that match TRBD1. Taken from the germline V gene, the CDR1 and CDR2 loops are SGHDT and YYEEEE. The cysteine opens and the phenylalanine closes a CDR3 of 14 amino acids. Only CDR3 DNA is held: 42 bases, read in frame from base 1. V ends up 4 bases short and J 4 bases short, with an unmatched junction base count of 6.